A selection of T cell receptor beta chains follows, all from one sample in a study of OX40 agonist ivuxolimab in advanced cancers. TCRdb's copy holds only in-frame clones and misses some; the assay was immunoSEQ multiplex PCR. Of tens of thousands of clones in the sample, roughly 80% were seen once. The material sequenced was CD4+ or CD8+ T cells sorted from blood, taken in a trial of the OX40 agonist ivuxolimab. The receptors stem from an adult with an advanced solid tumor such as melanoma, head and neck, liver or kidney cancer. The CDR3 runs from the conserved cysteine through the conserved F or W. A D gene is named only where the DNA matches it firmly. Not all rows give a size; the values are once, few, many and, for expanded clones, a class.

J gene	V gene	D gene	clone size	CDR3 DNA	CDR3 protein
TRBJ1-1	TRBV6-5	TRBD1	.	TGTGCCAGCAGGCACGGGACAGCGAACACTGAAGCTTTCTTT	CASRHGTANTEAFF
TRBJ1-5	TRBV4-1	.	once	TGCGCCAGCAGCCAAGATCCCGGGCCGGAGGGACAGCCCCAGCATTTT	CASSQDPGPEGQPQHF
TRBJ1-2	TRBV15	TRBD1	.	TGTGCCACCAGCAGAGATACAGCCTCGACAGGGGTCTATGGCTACACCTTC	CATSRDTASTGVYGYTF
TRBJ2-7	TRBV5-6	.	once	TGTGCCAGCAGCTTGGGAGGGGACTTCTACGAGCAGTACTTC	CASSLGGDFYEQYF
TRBJ2-7	TRBV7-8	.	few	TGTGCCAGCAGCTTAGCTGCGAGCAGGGGGGGTTCCTACGAGCAGTACTTC	CASSLAASRGGSYEQYF
TRBJ1-1	TRBV28	.	medium-sized	TGTGCCAGCAGTTTCACTTCGCAGAACACTGAAGCTTTCTTT	CASSFTSQNTEAFF
TRBJ1-1	TRBV29-1	TRBD1	.	TGCAGCGTTGAAGAGGGATCCCGACAGGGGGTAGTCATGGCTTTCTTT	CSVEEGSRQGVVMAFF
TRBJ2-7	TRBV7-9	.	.	TGTGCCAGCAGCTTAGGGTACTCCTACGAGCAGTACTTC	CASSLGYSYEQYF
TRBJ2-5	TRBV27	.	.	TGTGCCAGCAGTCCAAGTCCCGGGACATGGGGGGATACCCAGTACTTC	CASSPSPGTWGDTQYF
TRBJ2-7	TRBV5-8	TRBD1	.	TGTGCCAGCAGCCGGACAGGTTTGATCTCCTACGAGCAGTACTTC	CASSRTGLISYEQYF
TRBJ2-7	TRBV28	TRBD1	once	TGTGCCAGCAGTCGACAGGGGAGCTCCTACGAGCAGTACTTC	CASSRQGSSYEQYF
TRBJ2-7	TRBV19	.	.	TGTGCCAGTAGTATATCTCTGGACTACGAGCAGTACTTC	CASSISLDYEQYF
TRBJ2-5	TRBV7-9	TRBD1	.	TGTGCCAGCAGCGAACACGCGGCAGGGGGTCGGGAGACCCAGTACTTC	CASSEHAAGGRETQYF
TRBJ1-5	TRBV28	.	.	TGTGCCAGCAGTTCAATCCAGACTTTGGCGGATCAGCCCCAGCATTTT	CASSSIQTLADQPQHF
TRBJ2-2	TRBV4-1	TRBD2	.	TGCGCCAGCAGCCACGAGGGACTAGCGGGAGCAGGGGAGCTGTTTTTT	CASSHEGLAGAGELFF
TRBJ2-2	TRBV27	TRBD2	.	TGTGCCAGCAGTTTTTCTAGCGGGGGGTTCACCGGGGAGCTGTTTTTT	CASSFSSGGFTGELFF
TRBJ2-5	TRBV9	TRBD2	.	TGTGCCAGCAGCGTAGGATCGGGGGGGCAGGAGACCCAGTACTTC	CASSVGSGGQETQYF
TRBJ1-2	TRBV5-6	TRBD1	.	TGTGCCAGCAGCTTGGTGGGGGACAGGGCCTATGGCTACACCTTC	CASSLVGDRAYGYTF
TRBJ2-3	TRBV4-3	TRBD2	few	TGCGCCAGCAGCCAAGATTCGGGGGACTACACAGATACGCAGTATTTT	CASSQDSGDYTDTQYF
TRBJ1-2	TRBV28	TRBD1	.	TGTGCCAGCAAACAAACAGGGGTGGAGTATGGCTACACCTTC	CASKQTGVEYGYTF
TRBJ2-7	TRBV27	TRBD2	.	TGTGCCAGCAGTTTCCTAGCGGGATCCGAGCAGTACTTC	CASSFLAGSEQYF
TRBJ1-2	TRBV2	.	.	TGTGCCAGCCTGAGGGACCTCTCTAACTATGGCTACACCTTC	CASLRDLSNYGYTF
TRBJ2-7	TRBV7-9	TRBD2	.	TGTGCCAGCAGCACTAGCGGGGTATCCTACGAGCAGTACTTC	CASSTSGVSYEQYF
TRBJ2-1	TRBV7-9	.	.	TGTGCCAGCAGCTCCATAAAAGGGGGCCGAGCGGGAACCCTCGAGTTCTTC	CASSSIKGGRAGTLEFF
TRBJ1-2	TRBV6-5	TRBD1	.	TGTGCCAGCAGTACTGGGACAGTCTATGGCTACACCTTC	CASSTGTVYGYTF